This TCR beta chain was documented in a study of blood T cell repertoires in COVID-19. At the level of the study: Samples taken during acute and convalescent COVID-19 were collected in the United States, Italy and Spain.

The repertoire was sequenced with immunoSEQ multiplex PCR; TCRdb's copy has only in-frame clones and lacks some. The profile shows about 190,000 clones, approximately 80% of them singletons. V lost 3 bases to trimming and J lost 9 bases; unmatched junction nucleotides: 12. The germline V gene encodes CDR1 GTSNPN and CDR2 SVGIG (reference sequence). There are 16 residues in the CDR3. This TCR came from a human donor in a cohort sampled during active COVID-19. The chain combines TRBV30 with TRBJ2-1; TRBD2 matches 12 bases. Input material: peripheral blood. The CDR3 reads CAWRVPTSGRGGEQFF. As DNA, the CDR3 is TGTGCCTGGAGGGTCCCGACTAGCGGGAGAGGAGGTGAGCAGTTCTTC.